The 5 T cell receptor beta chains below were found in one sample sequenced in a study of blood T cell repertoires in COVID-19. TCRdb's copy holds only in-frame clones and misses some; the assay was immunoSEQ multiplex PCR. Among some 200,000 clones listed, approximately 81% were seen once. Input material: PBMCs or T cells enriched from blood (not recorded which). These receptors were collected from a woman in her forties or fifties with acute COVID-19.

V gene TRBV5-1 combines with J gene TRBJ2-2; TRBD1 aligns across 8 bases. Germline CDR1 reads SGHRS; CDR2 reads YFSETQ. The CDR3 spans 15 residues. With 4 bases clipped from V and 2 bases from J, the junction kept 4 bases outside the gene matches. CDR3 in DNA: TGCGCCAGCAGCGCGGGGACAGGAAACACCGGGGAGCTGTTTTTT. Its protein is CASSAGTGNTGELFF.

The rearrangement joins TRBV27 to TRBJ1-1; TRBD1 might be the D (6 bases). V was trimmed by 5 bases and J by 2 bases, leaving 12 bases between them. Germline CDR1 reads MNHEY; CDR2 reads SMNVEV (reference sequence). The CDR3 loop spans 14 amino acids. CDR3 loop: CASSETGFNTEAFF. In nucleotides, the CDR3 is TGTGCCAGCAGTGAGACAGGATTCAACACTGAAGCTTTCTTT.

The rearrangement links TRBV6-4 to TRBJ1-5; D is unresolved. The CDR3 is 18 residues long. V was pared by 4 bases and J by 1 base, with 20 bases between. Germline V gene lookup returns CDR1 MRHNA and CDR2 SNTAGT. The CDR3: CASSGGLRRIPSNQPQHF. The CDR3 DNA reads TGTGCCAGCAGTGGAGGACTTCGTAGGATCCCGAGCAATCAGCCCCAGCATTTT.

The V and J genes are TRBV7-2 and TRBJ2-2; 9 bases align to TRBD2. In germline, CDR1 is SGHTA, CDR2 FQGNSA. Unmatched junction bases numbered 7, after V lost 5 bases and J lost 6 bases. The CDR3 runs to 15 residues. The CDR3 region is CASSPQGLAAGELFF. The CDR3 bases are TGTGCCAGCAGCCCCCAGGGACTAGCCGCCGGGGAGCTGTTTTTT.

The sample holds one count of this clone. V and J are TRBV28 and TRBJ1-2; 8 positions match TRBD1. The CDR3 is made up of 14 amino acids. V shed 8 bases and J 5 bases; nucleotides not matched to a gene: 10. Germline assignment: CDR1 MDHEN and CDR2 SYDVKM. CDR3 nucleotides: TGTGCCAGCTGGATCAGGGGGCGCCCGTATGGCTACACCTTC. Translating it yields CASWIRGRPYGYTF.